A selection of T cell receptor beta chains follows, all from one sample in a study of T-cell reconstitution after alpha-beta-depleted transplantation in children. TCRdb passed the PCR reads through MiXCR, listing each CDR3 protein once. The sample gives hundreds of thousands of distinct CDR3 sequences, about a sixth of which show up once; around two fifths is in the top ten. The sequenced sample was PBMCs, mostly from graft donor cells, obtained 360 days after TCRalphabeta/CD19-depleted stem cell transplant. These receptors all stem from a male patient between 2 and 10 years old who had a stem cell transplant for acute lymphoblastic leukemia, so the T cells may come from the graft donor. Each CDR3 is given with its conserved first and last residue. A D gene is named only where the DNA matches it firmly. Rows may omit the clone size; those that give it use once, few, many or a size class.

- TRBJ2-1 TRBV24-1 many CATSDTGWVNEQFF TGTGCCACCAGTGATACCGGTTGGGTCAATGAGCAGTTCTTC
- TRBJ2-7 TRBV10-3 - CAIRGPDGSSYEQYF TGTGCCATCAGAGGACCGGACGGGAGCTCCTACGAGCAGTACTTC
TRBD2 TRBJ2-7 TRBV5-1 - CASSFSGGTDSYEQYF TGCGCCAGCAGCTTCTCGGGAGGGACGGATTCCTACGAGCAGTACTTC
- TRBJ2-7 TRBV5-1 many CASSLLGAWEQYF TGCGCCAGCAGCTTGTTGGGGGCGTGGGAGCAGTACTTC
TRBD1 TRBJ1-5 TRBV20-1 many CSASTAGGLAGNQPQHF TGCAGTGCTAGTACTGCAGGGGGCCTGGCAGGCAATCAGCCCCAGCATTTT
- TRBJ2-7 TRBV2 - CASNLGPSYEQYF TGTGCCAGCAACCTTGGACCGTCCTACGAGCAGTACTTC
TRBD2 TRBJ2-1 TRBV20-1 - CSARDSPRLAEDNEQFF TGCAGTGCTAGAGATTCTCCGAGACTAGCGGAGGACAATGAGCAGTTCTTC
- TRBJ2-7 TRBV4-1 few CASSQDGRESYEQYF TGCGCCAGCAGCCAAGACGGCCGGGAGTCATACGAGCAGTACTTC
- TRBJ2-5 TRBV29-1 - CSVEDRAVETQHF TGCAGCGTTGAAGATCGGGCAGTAGAGACCCAGCACTTC
TRBD2 TRBJ2-1 TRBV12-3/TRBV12-4 - CASAIAGSVYEQFF TGTGCCAGTGCAATAGCGGGATCGGTTTATGAGCAGTTCTTC